This T cell receptor (beta chain) was recovered during a study of graft-versus-host responses after intestinal transplantation. Turning to the study itself: Recipients had transplants, and these were multivisceral, liver-intestinal, or isolated intestinal. For around 3 years after anti-thymocyte globulin induction, all recipients took tacrolimus and steroids. Study outcomes and limitations: Researchers found GvH clones in recipient marrow, and some showed up first in ileum or blood. Peak circulating GvH clone levels tracked with early post-transplant HvG declines.

As regards this clone: Its antigen is unknown.

Only in-frame clones appear in the TCRdb table, and some are missing; sequencing was by immunoSEQ multiplex PCR. The sample includes just under 65,000 clones, 85% to 95% of them seen just once. This CDR3 contains 13 residues. The germline gives CDR1 SGHKS, CDR2 YYEKEE (reference sequence). Trimming stripped 1 base from V and 4 bases from J, with 6 bases between. This specimen was unstimulated CD8+ T cells sorted from spleen or lymph node cells, taken before transplant. This chain uses TRBV5-5 with TRBJ1-5; D call uncertain. This clonotype was obtained from a human donor who was the organ donor for an intestinal transplant. DNA of the CDR3: TGTGCCAGCAGCTTGCATCCAAATCAGCCCCAGCATTTT. Translation gives CASSLHPNQPQHF.